The next 13 T cell receptor beta chains were all read from a single sample in a study of Ad26.COV2.S vaccination and SARS-CoV-2 variants. Clones were read by immunoSEQ multiplex PCR, and TCRdb kept only the in-frame ones, dropping some. The sample lists about 350,000 clones; roughly 90% were seen once. This sample's treatment: 19 received Ad26.COV2.S at low or high dose, single or two shots; a few received placebo; per-sample allocation not given. Repertoires come from day 63 after the first vaccine or placebo injection. The specimen comprised peripheral blood, sampled in a trial of Ad26.COV2.S vaccine versus placebo. The origin of the receptors is a person between 18 and 60 years old who received the Ad26.COV2.S COVID-19 vaccine or a placebo.

The chain is built from TRBV6-1 and TRBJ1-1; unclear D gene. The CDR3 spans 12 residues. Germline-derived CDR1 and CDR2 are MNHNS and SASEGT. V gave up 3 bases and J gave up 9 bases, with 11 bases separating them. This CDR3 reads CASSDSRLKAFF. CDR3 nucleotide sequence: TGTGCCAGCAGTGATTCCCGACTTAAAGCTTTCTTT.

The chain links TRBV4-2 to TRBJ1-3; tentative D call: TRBD1 (5 bases). Germline-derived CDR1 and CDR2 are LGHNA and YNFKEQ. V dropped 2 bases and J dropped 0 bases, with 11 bases sitting between them. This CDR3 comprises 16 residues. CDR3 in DNA: TGTGCCAGCAGCCAACCCGGGACCAGCTCTGGAAACACCATATATTTT. Protein product: CASSQPGTSSGNTIYF.

This clone came up once. The chain uses TRBV7-3 and TRBJ2-7, with TRBD2 matching over 11 bases. V lost 5 bases, J lost 4 bases, and 7 bases stayed unmatched. The germline CDR1 and CDR2 sequences are SGHTA and FQGTGA. The CDR3 runs to 15 residues. This chain's CDR3 is CASSLAGGRGYEQYF. The DNA for the CDR3 is TGTGCCAGCAGCCTAGCGGGAGGTCGAGGGTACGAGCAGTACTTC.

The chain combines TRBV6-5 with TRBJ2-7; 9 bases are shared with TRBD1. The CDR3 totals 14 residues. V lost 6 bases, J lost 4 bases, and 7 bases stayed unmatched. Germline lookup yields CDR1 MNHEY and CDR2 SVGAGI. The CDR3 DNA is TGTGCCAGCAGCAAACCGGGACAGGGATACGAGCAGTACTTC. This gives the protein CASSKPGQGYEQYF.

The chain links TRBV4-3 to TRBJ1-4; D perhaps matches TRBD1 (5 bases). CDR1 and CDR2 (germline): LGHNA, YSLEER. CDR3 length: 16 amino acids. V lost 0 bases to trimming and J lost 8 bases, with 16 bases between them. DNA for the CDR3: TGCGCCAGCAGCCAAGATCACAACACCCGGGGGGAAAAACTGTTTTTT. The encoded protein is CASSQDHNTRGEKLFF.

The V and J genes are TRBV4-2 and TRBJ2-3, with D uncertain. The V end lost 0 bases, the J end lost 2 bases, and 9 bases lay between the germline ends. Germline CDR1 and CDR2: LGHNA and YNFKEQ. The CDR3 has 15 residues. The DNA of the CDR3 is TGTGCCAGCAGCCAAGACACCTATCTCACAGATACGCAGTATTTT. Translated, it gives CASSQDTYLTDTQYF.

This clone was observed once. The chain combines TRBV6-5 with TRBJ1-5; no clear D. The CDR3 sequence is 13 residues long. CDR1 MNHEY and CDR2 SVGAGI come from the germline V gene. V lost 8 bases, J lost 1 base, and 9 bases lay in between. Here the CDR3 reads CASCTGSNQPQHF. Here the CDR3 DNA reads TGTGCCAGCTGTACGGGGAGCAATCAGCCCCAGCATTTT.

The J gene is TRBJ1-4, the V gene TRBV19; D remains ambiguous. This CDR3 region has 18 residues. V lost 3 bases to trimming and J lost 2 bases, with 19 bases between them. Germline CDR1 is LNHDA and CDR2 is SQIVND (reference sequence). CDR3: CASSMGGIKLGTNEKLFF. The CDR3 nucleotides are TGTGCCAGTAGTATGGGTGGAATCAAACTGGGGACTAATGAAAAACTGTTTTTT.

CDR3 in amino acids: CASSIGGAGRETQYF. CDR3 coding DNA: TGTGCCAGTAGTATAGGGGGGGCCGGCAGAGAGACCCAGTACTTC. This chain joins TRBV19 and TRBJ2-5; D might be TRBD1 or TRBD2, each matching 6 bases. V was cut by 1 base and J by 4 bases, with 13 bases left in between. In germline, CDR1 is LNHDA, CDR2 SQIVND (reference sequence). The CDR3 covers 15 residues.

The chain links TRBV5-1 to TRBJ1-6; 7 nucleotides match TRBD1. This CDR3 has 17 amino acids. Germline CDR1 and CDR2: SGHRS and YFSETQ. J was trimmed by 6 bases and V by 4 bases; bases with no gene match: 13. The CDR3 protein is CASSEQGRVSSNSPLHF. Here the CDR3 DNA reads TGCGCCAGCAGCGAACAGGGGAGGGTCTCGAGTAATTCACCCCTCCACTTT.

The V gene is TRBV6-5, the J gene TRBJ1-2; the D gene is possibly TRBD1 (6 bases). In germline, CDR1 is MNHEY, CDR2 SVGAGI. V lost 6 bases to trimming and J lost 6 bases, with 14 bases between them. The CDR3 has 13 amino acids. The CDR3 coding sequence is TGTGCCAGCAGGCCCCGGGACACCGATGGCTACACCTTC. Translation: CASRPRDTDGYTF.

The chain is built from TRBV9 and TRBJ2-1; 14 bases are a match to TRBD2. Germline assignment: CDR1 SGDLS and CDR2 YYNGEE. The junction had 9 bases not matched to a gene; V was cut back by 7 bases and J by 9 bases. The CDR3 runs to 15 residues. The CDR3 sequence: CASQPGLAGVGEQFF. As DNA, the CDR3 is TGTGCCAGCCAGCCGGGACTAGCGGGAGTAGGTGAGCAGTTCTTC. The whole variable domain, filled in from reference TRBV9 and TRBJ2-1, reads DSGVTQTPKHLITATGQRVTLRCSPRSGDLSVYWYQQSLDQGLQFLIQYYNGEERAKGNILERFSAQQFPDLHSELNLSSLELGDSALYFCASQPGLAGVGEQFFGPGTRLTVL.

This chain joins TRBV7-2 and TRBJ2-5; D not certain. Per germline, CDR1 SGHTA and CDR2 FQGNSA. This CDR3 contains 13 residues. V gave up 4 bases and J gave up 4 bases, with 10 bases separating them. CDR3 in DNA: TGTGCCAGCAGCTCGAACCCCCCAGAGACCCAGTACTTC. Its translation: CASSSNPPETQYF.